The sequence of this T cell receptor beta chain was determined in a study of blood T cell repertoires in COVID-19. About the research overall: COVID-19 samples, acute and convalescent, were from the United States, Italy and Spain.

TCRdb keeps only in-frame clones here, not all; method: immunoSEQ multiplex PCR. The sample carries over 100,000 clones, about 79% recorded once. Sequencing was done on a sample of peripheral blood. The clonotype was recovered from an elderly woman with acute or convalescent COVID-19.

CDR3 amino acids: CASSTGLGAYTF. CDR3 coding DNA: TGTGCCAGCAGTACGGGGTTGGGCGCTTACACCTTC. V is TRBV28 and J is TRBJ1-2; D gene ambiguous. Germline CDR1 reads MDHEN; CDR2 reads SYDVKM. V was trimmed by 5 bases and J by 11 bases, leaving 15 bases between them. The CDR3 contains 12 residues.